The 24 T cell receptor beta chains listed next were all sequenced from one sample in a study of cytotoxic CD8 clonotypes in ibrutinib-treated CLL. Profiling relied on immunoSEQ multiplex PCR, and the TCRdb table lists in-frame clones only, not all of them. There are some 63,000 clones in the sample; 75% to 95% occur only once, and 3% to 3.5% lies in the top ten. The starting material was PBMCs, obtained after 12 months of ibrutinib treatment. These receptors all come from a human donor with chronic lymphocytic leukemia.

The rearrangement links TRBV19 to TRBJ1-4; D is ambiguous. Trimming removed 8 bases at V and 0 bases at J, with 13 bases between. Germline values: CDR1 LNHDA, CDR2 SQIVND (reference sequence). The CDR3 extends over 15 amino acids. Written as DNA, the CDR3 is TGTGCCAGTTGTCCTGCTTTATCAACTAATGAAAAACTGTTTTTT. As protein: CASCPALSTNEKLFF.

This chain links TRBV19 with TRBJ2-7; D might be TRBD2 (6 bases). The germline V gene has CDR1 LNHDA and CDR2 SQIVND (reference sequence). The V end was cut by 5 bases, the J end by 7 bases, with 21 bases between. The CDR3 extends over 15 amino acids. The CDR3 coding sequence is TGTGCCAGTAGTTCAACGGGGACGGGACTTTCTGAGCAGTACTTC. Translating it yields CASSSTGTGLSEQYF.

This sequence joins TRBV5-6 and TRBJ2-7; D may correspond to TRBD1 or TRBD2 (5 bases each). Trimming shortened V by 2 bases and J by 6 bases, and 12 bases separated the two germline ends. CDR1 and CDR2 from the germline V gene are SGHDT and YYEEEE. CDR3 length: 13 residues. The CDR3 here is CASSFWGSSEQYF. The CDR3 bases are TGTGCCAGCAGCTTTTGGGGGAGTAGCGAGCAGTACTTC.

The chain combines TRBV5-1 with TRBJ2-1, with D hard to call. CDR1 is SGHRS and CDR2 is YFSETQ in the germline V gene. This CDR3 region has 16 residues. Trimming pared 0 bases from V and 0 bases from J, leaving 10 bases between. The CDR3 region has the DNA TGCGCCAGCAGCTTGGATAGGCGAAGCTCCTACAATGAGCAGTTCTTC. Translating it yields CASSLDRRSSYNEQFF.

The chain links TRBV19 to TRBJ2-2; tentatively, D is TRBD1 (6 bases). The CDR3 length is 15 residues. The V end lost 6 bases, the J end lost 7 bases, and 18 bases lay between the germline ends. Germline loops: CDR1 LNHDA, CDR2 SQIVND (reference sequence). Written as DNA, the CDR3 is TGTGCCAGTAGCACCTATGAGGGGGTAGACGGGGAGCTGTTTTTT. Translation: CASSTYEGVDGELFF.

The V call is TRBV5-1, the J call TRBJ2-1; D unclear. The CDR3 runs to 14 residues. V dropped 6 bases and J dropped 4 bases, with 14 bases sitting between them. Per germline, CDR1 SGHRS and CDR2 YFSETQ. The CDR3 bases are TGCGCCAGCACGTTGGCCCGAGATTACAATGAGCAGTTCTTC. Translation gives CASTLARDYNEQFF.

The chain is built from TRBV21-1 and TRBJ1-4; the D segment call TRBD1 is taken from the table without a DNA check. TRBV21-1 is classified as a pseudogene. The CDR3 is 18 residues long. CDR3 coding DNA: TGTGCCAGCAGCAACAGGGGAAAGGGGATGTGTGATAATGAAAAACTGTTTTTT. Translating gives CASSNRGKGMCDNEKLFF.

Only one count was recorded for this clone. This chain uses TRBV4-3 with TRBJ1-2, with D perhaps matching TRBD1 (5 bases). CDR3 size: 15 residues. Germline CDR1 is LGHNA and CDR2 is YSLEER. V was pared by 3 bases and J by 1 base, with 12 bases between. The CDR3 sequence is CASSQGTELNYGYTF. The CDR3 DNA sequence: TGCGCCAGCAGCCAGGGGACGGAACTTAACTATGGCTACACCTTC.

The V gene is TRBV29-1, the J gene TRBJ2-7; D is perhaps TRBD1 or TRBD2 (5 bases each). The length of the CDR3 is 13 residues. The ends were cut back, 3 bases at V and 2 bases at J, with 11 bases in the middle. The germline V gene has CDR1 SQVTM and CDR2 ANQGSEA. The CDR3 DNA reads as TGCAGCGTTGATTCAGGGAGCGCCTACGAGCAGTACTTC. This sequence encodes CSVDSGSAYEQYF.

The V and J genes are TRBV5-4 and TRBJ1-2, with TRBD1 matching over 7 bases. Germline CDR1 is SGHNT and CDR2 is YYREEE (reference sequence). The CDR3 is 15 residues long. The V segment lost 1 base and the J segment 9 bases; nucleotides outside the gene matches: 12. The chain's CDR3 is CASSLSGQEPLSYTF. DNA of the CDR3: TGTGCCAGCAGCTTGTCCGGACAGGAACCTCTAAGCTACACCTTC.

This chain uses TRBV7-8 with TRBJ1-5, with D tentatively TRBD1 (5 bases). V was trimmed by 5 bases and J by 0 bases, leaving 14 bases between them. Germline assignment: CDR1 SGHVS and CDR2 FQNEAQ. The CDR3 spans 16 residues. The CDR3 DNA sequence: TGTGCCAGCAGCGCCCGGGGCCAGTATAGCAATCAGCCCCAGCATTTT. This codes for CASSARGQYSNQPQHF.

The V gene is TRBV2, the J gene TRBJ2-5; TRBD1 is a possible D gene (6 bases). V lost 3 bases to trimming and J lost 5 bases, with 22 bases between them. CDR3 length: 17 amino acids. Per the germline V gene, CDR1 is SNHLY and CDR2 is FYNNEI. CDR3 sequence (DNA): TGTGCCAGCAGTGATTGGACAGTCAACAGAATGGGGGAGACCCAGTACTTC. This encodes CASSDWTVNRMGETQYF.

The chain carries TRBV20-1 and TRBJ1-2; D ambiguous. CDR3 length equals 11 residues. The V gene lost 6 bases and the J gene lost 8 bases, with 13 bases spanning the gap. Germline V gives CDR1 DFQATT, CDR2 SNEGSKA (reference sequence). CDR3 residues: CSAARGSGYTF. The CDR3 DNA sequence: TGCAGTGCGGCCAGAGGGTCGGGCTACACCTTC.

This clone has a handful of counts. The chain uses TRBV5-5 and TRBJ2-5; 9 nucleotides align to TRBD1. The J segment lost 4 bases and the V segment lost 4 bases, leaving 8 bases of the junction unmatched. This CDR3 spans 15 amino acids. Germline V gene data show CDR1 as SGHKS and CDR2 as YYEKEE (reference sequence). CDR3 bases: TGTGCCAGCAGCCCTGAACCGGACAGGGGAGAGACCCAGTACTTC. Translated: CASSPEPDRGETQYF.

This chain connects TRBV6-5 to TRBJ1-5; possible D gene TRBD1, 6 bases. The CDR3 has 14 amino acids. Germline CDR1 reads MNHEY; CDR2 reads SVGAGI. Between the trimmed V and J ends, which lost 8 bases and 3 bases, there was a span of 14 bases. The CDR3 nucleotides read TGTGCCAGCGAGATGGACAGTATCAATCAGCCCCAGCATTTT. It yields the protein CASEMDSINQPQHF.

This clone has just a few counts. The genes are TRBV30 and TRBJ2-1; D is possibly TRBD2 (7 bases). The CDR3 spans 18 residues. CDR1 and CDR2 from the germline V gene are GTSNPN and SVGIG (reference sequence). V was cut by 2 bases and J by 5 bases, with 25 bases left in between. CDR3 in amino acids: CAWSLWGGPGEWDNEQFF. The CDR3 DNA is TGTGCCTGGAGTCTCTGGGGGGGCCCGGGGGAGTGGGACAATGAGCAGTTCTTC.

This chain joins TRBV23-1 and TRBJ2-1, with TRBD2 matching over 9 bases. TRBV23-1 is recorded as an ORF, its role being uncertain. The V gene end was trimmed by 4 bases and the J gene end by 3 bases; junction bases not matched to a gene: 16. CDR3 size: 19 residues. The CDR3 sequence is CASSLSEREAHYYYNEQFF. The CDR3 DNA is TGCGCCAGCAGTCTCAGTGAGCGGGAGGCCCATTACTACTACAATGAGCAGTTCTTC.

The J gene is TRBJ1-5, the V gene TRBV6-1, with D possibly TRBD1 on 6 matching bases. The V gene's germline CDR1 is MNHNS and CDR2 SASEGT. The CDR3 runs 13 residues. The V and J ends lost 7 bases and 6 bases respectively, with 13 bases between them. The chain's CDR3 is CASNGGRLQPQHF. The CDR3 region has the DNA TGTGCCAGCAACGGGGGGCGTCTTCAGCCCCAGCATTTT.

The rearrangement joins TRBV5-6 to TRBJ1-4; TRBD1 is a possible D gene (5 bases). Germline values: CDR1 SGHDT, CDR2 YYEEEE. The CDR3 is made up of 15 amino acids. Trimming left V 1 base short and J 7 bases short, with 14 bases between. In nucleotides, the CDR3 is TGTGCCAGCAGCTTGTGGCAGGGATTTGTTGAAAAACTGTTTTTT. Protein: CASSLWQGFVEKLFF.

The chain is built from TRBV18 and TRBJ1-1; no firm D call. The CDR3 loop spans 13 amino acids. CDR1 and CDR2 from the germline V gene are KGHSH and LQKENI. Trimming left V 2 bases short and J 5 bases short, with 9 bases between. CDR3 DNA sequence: TGTGCCAGCTCACCATCCCTGGGGACTGAAGCTTTCTTT. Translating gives CASSPSLGTEAFF.

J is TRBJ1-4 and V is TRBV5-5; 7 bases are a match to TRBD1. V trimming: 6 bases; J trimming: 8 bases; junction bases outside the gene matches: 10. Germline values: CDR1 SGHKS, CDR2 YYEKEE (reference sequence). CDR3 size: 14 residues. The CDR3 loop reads CASNRRDSDEKLFF. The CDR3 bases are TGTGCCAGCAACCGACGGGACAGCGACGAAAAACTGTTTTTT.

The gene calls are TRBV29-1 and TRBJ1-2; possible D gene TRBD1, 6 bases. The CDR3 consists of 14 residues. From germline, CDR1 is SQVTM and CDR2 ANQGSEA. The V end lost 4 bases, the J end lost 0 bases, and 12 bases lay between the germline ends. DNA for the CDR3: TGCAGCGTTGTGACAGGCAGGACTAACTATGGCTACACCTTC. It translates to CSVVTGRTNYGYTF.

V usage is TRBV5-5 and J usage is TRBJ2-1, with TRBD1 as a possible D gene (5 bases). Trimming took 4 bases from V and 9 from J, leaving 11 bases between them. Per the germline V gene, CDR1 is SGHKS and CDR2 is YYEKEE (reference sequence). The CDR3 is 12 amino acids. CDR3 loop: CASSVTGSEQFF. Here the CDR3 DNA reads TGTGCCAGCAGCGTCACAGGTTCTGAGCAGTTCTTC.

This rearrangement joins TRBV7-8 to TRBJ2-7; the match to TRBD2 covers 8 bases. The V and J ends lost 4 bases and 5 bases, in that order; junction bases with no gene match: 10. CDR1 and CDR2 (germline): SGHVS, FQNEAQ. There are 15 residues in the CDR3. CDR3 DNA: TGTGCCAGCAGCTCTCAGGGGCGGGGGGTCGACGAGCAGTACTTC. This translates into CASSSQGRGVDEQYF.